This section outlines one T cell receptor beta chain sequence together with its context. CDR1 and CDR2 from the germline V gene are SEHNR and FQNEAQ (reference sequence). This CDR3 region has 15 residues. Unmatched junction bases numbered 4, after V lost 4 bases and J lost 2 bases. Libraries were prepared by immunoSEQ multiplex PCR; TCRdb keeps only in-frame clonotypes and omits some of them. The sample holds more than 1,200,000 clones; approximately 98.5% are singletons and the top ten take approximately 0.4%. The data were taken from a study of shared clonotypes between healthy human individuals. The chain recombines TRBV7-9 with TRBJ2-1; 8 bases map to TRBD2. This receptor was taken from a man younger than 45 in good health. The sequencing sample was made of naive CD4+ T cells sorted from blood. Subset specified: CD45RA+ positively selected. Here the CDR3 DNA reads TGTGCCAGCAGCTCCCGGGGGGGACCCTACAATGAGCAGTTCTTC. As protein: CASSSRGGPYNEQFF.